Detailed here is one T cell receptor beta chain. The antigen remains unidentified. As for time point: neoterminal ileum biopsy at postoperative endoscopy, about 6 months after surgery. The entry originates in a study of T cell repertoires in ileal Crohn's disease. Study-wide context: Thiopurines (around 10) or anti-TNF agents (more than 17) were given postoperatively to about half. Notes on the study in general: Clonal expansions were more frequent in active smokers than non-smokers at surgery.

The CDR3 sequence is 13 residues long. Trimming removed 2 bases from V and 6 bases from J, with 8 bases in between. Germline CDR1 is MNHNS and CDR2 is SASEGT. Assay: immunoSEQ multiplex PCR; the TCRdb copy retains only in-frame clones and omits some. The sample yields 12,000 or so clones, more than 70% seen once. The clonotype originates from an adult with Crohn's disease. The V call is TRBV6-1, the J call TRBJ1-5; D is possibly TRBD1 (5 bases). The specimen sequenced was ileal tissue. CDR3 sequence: CASSEFRGQPQHF. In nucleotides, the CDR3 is TGTGCCAGCAGTGAATTTAGGGGTCAGCCCCAGCATTTT.